Shown below are 24 T cell receptor beta chains from a single sample sequenced in a study of graft-versus-host responses after intestinal transplantation. Using immunoSEQ multiplex PCR, the repertoire was profiled, and TCRdb retains in-frame clones only, with some absent. This repertoire shows 35,000 to 45,000 clones, just under 90% found once; its top ten account for 7% to 7.5%. Sample: PBMCs, taken 267 days after transplant. The receptors were gathered from a human patient who received an intestinal transplant, so some T cells may come from the graft donor.

V and J are TRBV6-5 and TRBJ1-3; D uncertain. Germline V gene data show CDR1 as MNHEY and CDR2 as SVGAGI. The V and J ends lost 5 bases and 0 bases respectively, with 11 bases between them. The CDR3 sequence is 15 residues long. CDR3 DNA: TGTGCCAGCAGTGCCGATAGCAGCTCTGGAAACACCATATATTTT. Its protein is CASSADSSSGNTIYF.

The gene calls are TRBV5-4 and TRBJ2-1, with D perhaps assigned TRBD1 or TRBD2 (6 bases each). There are 11 residues in the CDR3. Germline V CDR1 and CDR2: SGHNT, YYREEE (reference sequence). The V end was cut by 2 bases, the J end by 12 bases, with 9 bases between. CDR3 nucleotides: TGTGCCAGCAGCTTAGGGGGGAGGCAGTTCTTC. This sequence encodes CASSLGGRQFF. The full variable domain, completed using reference TRBV5-4 and TRBJ2-1, is ETGVTQSPTHLIKTRGQQVTLRCSSQSGHNTVSWYQQALGQGPQFIFQYYREEENGRGNFPPRFSGLQFPNYSSELNVNALELDDSALYLCASSLGGRQFFGPGTRLTVL.

The chain carries TRBV6-5 and TRBJ2-7; D unresolved. Germline CDR1 and CDR2: MNHEY and SVGAGI. The CDR3 is made up of 11 amino acids. Trimming left V 8 bases short and J 3 bases short, with 8 bases between. The CDR3 here is CASGNSYEQYF. The CDR3, as DNA: TGTGCCAGCGGAAACAGCTACGAGCAGTACTTC.

The chain joins TRBV5-6 to TRBJ1-1; D call uncertain. Germline assignment: CDR1 SGHDT and CDR2 YYEEEE. This CDR3 is built from 14 residues. V lost 3 bases and J 2 bases, leaving 11 bases between the germline ends. The CDR3 loop reads CASSSEVANTEAFF. The CDR3 DNA sequence: TGTGCCAGCAGCTCGGAGGTAGCAAACACTGAAGCTTTCTTT.

The chain employs TRBV6-6 and TRBJ1-5; tentatively, D is TRBD1 (5 bases). Trimming removed 9 bases at V and 4 bases at J, with 10 bases between. The CDR3 covers 12 residues. CDR1 MNHNY and CDR2 SVGAGI come from the germline V gene (reference sequence). The CDR3 here is CASPGSNQPQHF. In nucleotides, the CDR3 is TGTGCCAGTCCAGGGAGTAATCAGCCCCAGCATTTT.

The chain combines TRBV7-9 with TRBJ2-7, with TRBD2 identical over 8 bases. The CDR3 loop spans 17 amino acids. The V gene end was trimmed by 2 bases and the J gene end by 5 bases; junction bases not matched to a gene: 14. Germline assignment: CDR1 SEHNR and CDR2 FQNEAQ (reference sequence). The CDR3 nucleotides are TGTGCCAGCAGCTTAACCCACCCGGGACTAGACCCACACGAGCAGTACTTC. Translating gives CASSLTHPGLDPHEQYF.

This rearrangement joins TRBV7-9 to TRBJ1-6; D is undetermined. Germline CDR1 reads SEHNR; CDR2 reads FQNEAQ (reference sequence). CDR3 size: 15 residues. V was trimmed by 7 bases and J by 10 bases, leaving 20 bases between them. This CDR3 is CASKSAAGVGSPLHF. In DNA, the CDR3 is TGTGCCAGCAAGAGCGCCGCCGGAGTGGGGTCACCCCTCCACTTT. Full variable domain (outside the CDR3, taken from reference TRBV7-9 and TRBJ1-6): DTGVSQNPRHKITKRGQNVTFRCDPISEHNRLYWYRQTLGQGPEFLTYFQNEAQLEKSRLLSDRFSAERPKGSFSTLEIQRTEQGDSAMYLCASKSAAGVGSPLHFGNGTRLTVT.

The sample holds a few counts of this clone. The chain joins TRBV6-6 to TRBJ2-7; D is unclear. CDR3 length: 15 residues. Germline V CDR1 and CDR2: MNHNY, SVGAGI (reference sequence). V lost 2 bases, J lost 1 base, and 12 bases lay in between. The CDR3 DNA sequence: TGTGCCAGCAGTTACCGAGGTCACGGGTCCTACGAGCAGTACTTC. Its translation: CASSYRGHGSYEQYF.

The chain links TRBV6-1 to TRBJ2-7; TRBD1 aligns across 7 bases. From germline, CDR1 is MNHNS and CDR2 SASEGT. J was trimmed by 3 bases and V by 3 bases; bases with no gene match: 8. CDR3 length: 15 amino acids. Written as DNA, the CDR3 is TGTGCCAGCAGTGATAGGGGGCTAACCATCTACGAGCAGTACTTC. Translation: CASSDRGLTIYEQYF.

This clone was counted a few times. The V and J genes are TRBV6-1 and TRBJ1-2, with D uncertain. CDR3 size: 12 residues. V lost 4 bases and J 4 bases, leaving 7 bases between the germline ends. The germline V gene encodes CDR1 MNHNS and CDR2 SASEGT. The CDR3 coding sequence is TGTGCCAGCAGTGTTAGTTCCTATGGCTACACCTTC. The encoded protein is CASSVSSYGYTF.

The chain uses TRBV15 and TRBJ2-7; D is undetermined. The CDR3 runs to 13 residues. The germline V and J ends were trimmed by 3 bases and 3 bases, with 9 bases remaining between them. Germline CDR1 LNHNV, CDR2 YYDKDF (reference sequence). CDR3 sequence: CATSRGLLYEQYF. Here the CDR3 DNA reads TGTGCCACCAGCAGGGGCCTACTCTACGAGCAGTACTTC.

This clone has a single count. V is TRBV5-1 and J is TRBJ1-6; D possibly corresponds to TRBD1 (5 bases). Germline V CDR1 and CDR2: SGHRS, YFSETQ. The CDR3 sequence is 16 residues long. V was cut by 4 bases and J by 0 bases, with 11 bases left in between. The CDR3 region has the DNA TGCGCCAGCAGCCCCGGGGGGAACTCCTATAATTCACCCCTCCACTTT. It is translated as CASSPGGNSYNSPLHF.

By share, this clone ranks as medium-sized. The chain couples TRBV6-4 to TRBJ2-1; 8 bases agree with TRBD2. This CDR3 comprises 16 residues. Germline CDR1 and CDR2: MRHNA and SNTAGT. V gave up 5 bases and J gave up 2 bases; unmatched junction bases: 8. CDR3 nucleotides: TGTGCCAGCAGTATTAGGGCTAGCGGGCCCTACAATGAGCAGTTCTTC. Translation: CASSIRASGPYNEQFF.

The chain has TRBV5-1 and TRBJ1-5, with a tentative D call TRBD1 (5 bases). The CDR3 totals 13 residues. Trimming took off 1 base at V and 7 bases at J, with 9 bases between the two ends. In germline, CDR1 is SGHRS, CDR2 YFSETQ. The CDR3 bases are TGCGCCAGCAGCTTGAGCGGGGACCAGCCCCAGCATTTT. Encoded protein: CASSLSGDQPQHF.

This clone was counted between two and nine times. V is TRBV6-5 and J is TRBJ2-3, with 10 bases that match TRBD2. The CDR3 has 14 amino acids. Germline V gives CDR1 MNHEY, CDR2 SVGAGI. V lost 6 bases to trimming and J lost 2 bases; unmatched junction nucleotides: 2. In DNA, the CDR3 is TGTGCCAGCAGAGCGGGGGGGAACACAGATACGCAGTATTTT. As protein: CASRAGGNTDTQYF.

V gene TRBV27 combines with J gene TRBJ2-5, with TRBD2 as a possible D gene (5 bases). The DNA end is a closer match to TRBJ2-7, so the J assignment may be wrong. Germline V lookup: CDR1 MNHEY, CDR2 SMNVEV (reference sequence). CDR3 size: 13 residues. In DNA form, the CDR3 reads TGTGCCAGCAGCCCCACAAGGACTTACGAGCAGTACTTC. It is translated as CASSPTRTYEQYF.

The sample holds a few counts of this clone. V usage is TRBV7-3 and J usage is TRBJ2-1; 8 nucleotides align to TRBD1. J was trimmed by 4 bases and V by 8 bases; bases with no gene match: 4. CDR3 length equals 13 residues. Germline CDR1 reads SGHTA; CDR2 reads FQGTGA. The CDR3 nucleotides are TGTGCCAGCGGTCAGGGGGCATACAATGAGCAGTTCTTC. The encoded protein is CASGQGAYNEQFF.

This clone was picked up one time. V and J are TRBV7-9 and TRBJ2-5; TRBD1 is a possible D gene (5 bases). Germline-derived CDR1 and CDR2 are SEHNR and FQNEAQ (reference sequence). There are 13 residues in the CDR3. V was shortened by 2 bases and J by 3 bases, with 7 bases between the two germline ends. The DNA for the CDR3 is TGTGCCAGCAGCTTATCCAGGGAAGAGACCCAGTACTTC. It is translated as CASSLSREETQYF. Based on the CDR3 plus reference TRBV7-9 and TRBJ2-5, the full variable domain is DTGVSQNPRHKITKRGQNVTFRCDPISEHNRLYWYRQTLGQGPEFLTYFQNEAQLEKSRLLSDRFSAERPKGSFSTLEIQRTEQGDSAMYLCASSLSREETQYFGPGTRLLVL.

This chain uses TRBV6-9 with TRBJ1-2; no clear D. Per germline, CDR1 MNHGY and CDR2 SVAAGI. CDR3 length equals 12 residues. V lost 3 bases and J lost 8, with 10 bases in between. Written as DNA, the CDR3 is TGTGCCAGCAGTTACGATGGGAAGGGCTACACCTTC. This sequence encodes CASSYDGKGYTF.

This sequence joins TRBV27 and TRBJ1-5; D is uncertain. Germline CDR1 is MNHEY and CDR2 is SMNVEV (reference sequence). The CDR3 extends over 13 amino acids. The V gene lost 2 bases and the J gene lost 9 bases, with 11 bases spanning the gap. CDR3 sequence reads: CASSLRHLGPQHF. CDR3 DNA sequence: TGTGCCAGCAGTTTAAGACATTTGGGGCCCCAGCATTTT.

The chain couples TRBV9 to TRBJ1-4, with no clear D. CDR3 length: 13 residues. Germline V gene lookup returns CDR1 SGDLS and CDR2 YYNGEE. V was pared by 1 base and J by 4 bases, with 5 bases between. CDR3 loop: CASSVSYNEKLFF. The CDR3 region has the DNA TGTGCCAGCAGCGTAAGCTATAATGAAAAACTGTTTTTT.

J is TRBJ2-1 and V is TRBV25-1; the match to TRBD2 covers 7 bases. Germline trimming cut 10 bases from V and 15 bases from J; bases unmatched to any gene: 15. This CDR3 comprises 12 residues. Germline CDR1 MGHDK, CDR2 SYGVNS. CDR3 in amino acids: CATVMGAGPVFF. In DNA form, the CDR3 reads TGTGCCACGGTCATGGGAGCGGGGCCGGTGTTCTTC.

The rearrangement joins TRBV4-2 to TRBJ2-1; D uncertain. With 1 base removed from V and 0 bases from J, the gap between germline ends came to 13 bases. The germline CDR1 and CDR2 sequences are LGHNA and YNFKEQ. The CDR3 is 17 residues long. The CDR3 sequence: CASSQVSQSRSYNEQFF. The DNA for the CDR3 is TGTGCCAGCAGCCAAGTCTCGCAGTCTCGCTCCTACAATGAGCAGTTCTTC.

In this sample, this clone turned up a few times. The chain recombines TRBV7-3 with TRBJ2-2; D uncertain. The CDR3 covers 14 residues. The V end lost 6 bases, the J end lost 2 bases, and 10 bases lay between the germline ends. Germline lookup yields CDR1 SGHTA and CDR2 FQGTGA. In DNA form, the CDR3 reads TGTGCCAGCAGTGCAGGCTCAAACACCGGGGAGCTGTTTTTT. It encodes CASSAGSNTGELFF.